These 21 T cell receptor beta chains originate from one sample sequenced in a study of post-analysis software for immune sequencing data (dated by TCRdb to the mid-2010s). General study outcomes and caveats: Significantly higher frequencies in patients than in controls were found for five or six TRBV segments, including TRBV5-6, TRBV5-1 and TRBV20-1.

The library was obtained by PCR. These reads were obtained on an Illumina HiSeq 2500. Unique molecular identifiers were incorporated into TCR beta cDNA libraries to reduce PCR and sequencing biases. In TCRdb, the public reads were trimmed at Q25 with fastp and aligned with MiXCR, with productive beta chains retained. Identical CDR3 proteins give one entry, which carries the most common genes and DNA. The sample table lists fewer than 550,000 distinct CDR3 sequences, roughly 34% of them with a count of one. Jointly, the top ten make up less than 6% of the sample. These receptors' targets are unknown. The sequenced sample consisted of blood. The receptors were gathered from a girl aged 2-17 years with multiple sclerosis.

Concerning this clonotype: The junction and the germline gene differ at one end; a read error may be behind it. The chain carries TRBV11-2 and TRBJ1-6; D call uncertain. Germline loops: CDR1 SGHAT, CDR2 FQNNGV. This CDR3 region has 12 residues. The chain's CDR3 is CASSLSVSPPHF. The CDR3 DNA reads TGTGCCAGCAGCCTGTCTGTATCGCCCCCCCACTTT.

This clonotype was seen once. The chain uses TRBV2 and TRBJ2-7; the D gene is possibly TRBD2 (6 bases). The tail of the sequence fits TRBJ2-5 better, so the J call may be wrong. Per germline, CDR1 SNHLY and CDR2 FYNNEI. CDR3 length: 14 residues. CDR3 region: CASRRLVGQETQYF. The DNA of the CDR3 is TGTGCCAGCAGAAGACTAGTGGGGCAAGAGACCCAGTACTTC.

This clonotype has a count of ten or more. CDR3 bases: TGTGCCAGCAGCGGGACTTCCCTCAGGGATACGCAGTATTTT. It specifies CASSGTSLRDTQYF. The chain has TRBV12-3 or TRBV12-4 and TRBJ2-3; maybe TRBD2 (6 bases). V was trimmed by 6 bases and J by 6 bases, leaving 16 bases between them. The CDR3 consists of 14 residues.

J is TRBJ2-1 and V is TRBV19, with TRBD2 identical over 10 bases. V shed 5 bases and J 8 bases; nucleotides not matched to a gene: 9. This CDR3 has 15 residues. The germline gives CDR1 LNHDA, CDR2 SQIVND (reference sequence). As DNA, the CDR3 is TGTGCCAGTAGTTTCGGGCTAGCGGGGGCCCATGAGCAGTTCTTC. Amino acid sequence: CASSFGLAGAHEQFF.

In the case of this clonotype: An end of the junction differs from the germline gene, which may be a read error. CDR3 sequence: CASSPSEISNYGCTF. The DNA for the CDR3 is TGCGCCAGCAGCCCGTCGGAGATTTCTAACTATGGCTGCACCTTC. This chain joins TRBV4-1 and TRBJ1-2; no reliable D call. This CDR3 contains 15 residues. Germline CDR1 is MGHRA and CDR2 is YSYEKL.

The chain links TRBV7-9 to TRBJ1-3; D is undetermined. Germline CDR1 reads SEHNR; CDR2 reads FQNEAQ (reference sequence). This CDR3 has 14 residues. V dropped 5 bases and J dropped 0 bases, with 8 bases sitting between them. CDR3 bases: TGTGCCAGCAGCCAAGTTGGCTCTGGAAACACCATATATTTT. Its protein product is CASSQVGSGNTIYF.

The genes are TRBV2 and TRBJ2-3, with 10 bases lining up with TRBD2. The V and J ends lost 3 bases and 0 bases, in that order; junction bases with no gene match: 9. The CDR3 runs 18 residues. Germline CDR1 and CDR2: SNHLY and FYNNEI. CDR3 nucleotide sequence: TGTGCCAGCAGTGATCTTGGACTAGCGGATCGTAGCACAGATACGCAGTATTTT. It is translated as CASSDLGLADRSTDTQYF.

The chain links TRBV3-1 to TRBJ2-5; D is unresolved. V lost 4 bases and J lost 1, with 13 bases in between. Germline V lookup: CDR1 LGHDT, CDR2 YNNKEL (reference sequence). The CDR3 contains 15 residues. CDR3 DNA sequence: TGTGCCAGCAGCCCAAATCGGGCATTCCAAGAGACCCAGTACTTC. Protein sequence: CASSPNRAFQETQYF.

This clonotype was recorded a few times. The CDR3 loop is CSVEERQVYGYTF. The CDR3 nucleotides read TGCAGCGTTGAAGAAAGACAGGTGTATGGCTACACCTTC. The chain uses TRBV29-1 and TRBJ1-2, with D possibly matching TRBD1 (6 bases). Trimming left V 0 bases short and J 5 bases short, with 10 bases between. CDR1 SQVTM and CDR2 ANQGSEA come from the germline V gene. This CDR3 contains 13 residues.

This clonotype was counted between two and nine times. The CDR3 DNA is TGCAGTGCTAGAGATCGTCTAGCGGGGACCACAGATACGCAGTATTTT. Protein product: CSARDRLAGTTDTQYF. The chain joins TRBV20-1 to TRBJ2-3; 9 bases map to TRBD2. Trimming at V came to 0 bases and at J to 2 bases, leaving 6 bases not matched to a gene. From germline, CDR1 is DFQATT and CDR2 SNEGSKA (reference sequence). There are 16 residues in the CDR3.

This clonotype was counted once. The chain links TRBV29-1 to TRBJ2-1; 7 positions match TRBD2. CDR1 is SQVTM and CDR2 is ANQGSEA in the germline V gene. After removal of 0 bases from V and 0 bases from J, the junction contained 8 bases not matched to a gene. CDR3 length: 17 amino acids. CDR3 region: CSVEDHGLVGSYNEQFF. The CDR3 coding sequence is TGCAGCGTTGAAGATCACGGACTAGTGGGCTCCTACAATGAGCAGTTCTTC.

This clonotype showed up many times. The chain recombines TRBV5-1 with TRBJ1-2; 7 positions match TRBD1. V lost 1 base, J lost 6 bases, and 0 bases stayed unmatched. Germline values: CDR1 SGHRS, CDR2 YFSETQ. The CDR3 extends over 12 amino acids. For the CDR3, the DNA is TGCGCCAGCAGCTTGCAGGGGGATGGCTACACCTTC. As protein: CASSLQGDGYTF.

This clonotype was observed a handful of times. V gene TRBV6-1 combines with J gene TRBJ1-6; D is possibly TRBD1 (5 bases). The CDR3 extends over 16 amino acids. The germline gives CDR1 MNHNS, CDR2 SASEGT. Trimming pared 6 bases from V and 4 bases from J, leaving 16 bases between. The CDR3 nucleotides read TGTGCCAGCAGAGAACGTTCCGGGACTTATAATTCACCCCTCCACTTT. Its translation is CASRERSGTYNSPLHF.

This clonotype has only a few counts. V usage is TRBV12-3 or TRBV12-4 and J usage is TRBJ1-6; possibly TRBD1 for D (6 bases). V lost 6 bases and J 8 bases, leaving 11 bases between the germline ends. This CDR3 spans 13 amino acids. CDR3 residues: CASSQGLDSPLHF. In DNA form, the CDR3 reads TGTGCCAGCAGCCAGGGGTTAGATTCACCCCTCCACTTT.

This clonotype was detected only once. Being one base from a much bigger clone, this may be a read error. This sequence joins TRBV12-3 or TRBV12-4 and TRBJ2-5, with TRBD2 matching over 7 bases. V lost 2 bases and J lost 11; bases outside the gene matches: 17. The CDR3 runs 16 residues. CDR3 nucleotide sequence: TGTGCCAGCAGTTTATCCGGCGGGAGCTCCTACAATGAGCAGTACTTC. Its protein product is CASSLSGGSSYNEQYF.

The chain is built from TRBV28 and TRBJ2-3, with D hard to call. Germline V lookup: CDR1 MDHEN, CDR2 SYDVKM. This CDR3 has 15 residues. Trimming took 1 base from V and 2 from J, leaving 10 bases between them. The DNA of the CDR3 is TGTGCCAGCAGTTTATTGCCCTTCCCCACAGATACGCAGTATTTT. This sequence encodes CASSLLPFPTDTQYF.

The V and J genes are TRBV20-1 and TRBJ2-1; 11 nucleotides agree with TRBD2. J gave up 3 bases and V 3 bases, and 4 bases lay outside the gene matches. The germline V gene encodes CDR1 DFQATT and CDR2 SNEGSKA (reference sequence). The CDR3 loop spans 15 amino acids. The CDR3 reads CSASPTSGGYNEQFF. The CDR3 DNA reads as TGCAGTGCTAGTCCAACTAGCGGGGGCTACAATGAGCAGTTCTTC.

Here the CDR3 reads CAISESAGQGSGNQPQHF. The DNA for the CDR3 is TGTGCCATCAGTGAGTCCGCGGGACAGGGTTCGGGAAATCAGCCCCAGCATTTT. The chain links TRBV10-3 to TRBJ1-5, with 9 bases identical to TRBD1. The V gene end was trimmed by 0 bases and the J gene end by 4 bases; junction bases not matched to a gene: 10. The CDR3 contains 18 residues. Per the germline V gene, CDR1 is ENHRY and CDR2 is SYGVKD.

This clonotype was counted once. This chain links TRBV6-5 with TRBJ2-2; D call uncertain. Germline CDR1 and CDR2: MNHEY and SVGAGI. CDR3 length equals 15 residues. Deletions cut 5 bases from V and 2 bases from J, with 12 bases between. The CDR3, as DNA: TGTGCCAGCAGTCGATCATGGGCCAACACCGGGGAGCTGTTTTTT. Translated, it gives CASSRSWANTGELFF.

V is TRBV20-1 and J is TRBJ2-1, with D maybe TRBD1 (5 bases). In germline, CDR1 is DFQATT, CDR2 SNEGSKA (reference sequence). Trimming stripped 0 bases from V and 5 bases from J, with 11 bases between. The length of the CDR3 is 14 residues. Here the CDR3 reads CSARESAGNNEQFF. The CDR3 DNA follows: TGCAGTGCTAGAGAATCTGCAGGGAACAATGAGCAGTTCTTC.

The chain has TRBV29-1 and TRBJ2-5; tentatively, D is TRBD2 (6 bases). The germline V gene encodes CDR1 SQVTM and CDR2 ANQGSEA. Trimming removed 7 bases at V and 3 bases at J, with 18 bases between. The CDR3 totals 14 residues. The CDR3 protein is CSGRSWGGEETQYF. The CDR3 DNA follows: TGCAGCGGGAGATCGTGGGGAGGAGAAGAGACCCAGTACTTC.